This TCR beta chain was profiled in a study of T-cell reconstitution after alpha-beta-depleted transplantation in children. This clonotype came up a few times. Unique molecular identifiers were built into the TCRbeta library. One entry per CDR3 protein results from TCRdb running MiXCR on the PCR reads. The repertoire has some 500,000 distinct CDR3 sequences, around 18% of them found once; the top ten carry more than 2.5%. Germline values: CDR1 SGHKS, CDR2 YYEKEE (reference sequence). The ends lost 2 bases at V and 11 bases at J; junction bases unmatched: 4. CDR3 length: 15 amino acids. The chain joins TRBV5-5 to TRBJ2-1; 16 nucleotides agree with TRBD2. This specimen consisted of PBMCs from the stem cell graft donor, obtained from the stem cell graft. This receptor was taken from a human donor who donated a stem cell graft to a child with acute lymphoblastic leukemia. CDR3 amino acids: CASSLPGLAGGKQFF. The CDR3 DNA follows: TGTGCCAGCAGCTTACCGGGACTAGCGGGAGGGAAGCAGTTCTTC.